Listed below are T cell receptor beta chains from one sample, sequenced in a study of T cells after yellow fever vaccination. Via MiXCR, TCRdb re-called the 5' RACE reads, giving one row per CDR3 protein. The table lists around 500,000 distinct CDR3 sequences, 21% of them singletons. Sequences were derived from PBMCs, sampled about 21 days after the first yellow fever vaccination. These receptors were collected from a young man who received the YFV17D yellow fever vaccine. CDR3s include the opening cysteine and the closing phenylalanine or tryptophan. Fields, in order: clone size, D gene, V gene, J gene, CDR3 length, CDR3 DNA, CDR3 protein. The D gene is left open where the match is weak. Size is stated for part of the rows, as once, few or many counts, or as a class when the clone is expanded.

many	NA	TRBV4-1	TRBJ2-1	11	TGCGCCAGCAGCCGCTACAATGAGCAGTTCTTC	CASSRYNEQFF
NA	NA	TRBV7-9	TRBJ2-1	15	TGTGCCAGCAGCCTCCAATCGCCTAACTACAATGAGCAGTTCTTC	CASSLQSPNYNEQFF
NA	NA	TRBV6-1	TRBJ1-4	14	TGTGCCAGCAGGGAGGGGACAATTAATGAAAAACTGTTTTTT	CASREGTINEKLFF
NA	NA	TRBV7-9	TRBJ2-4	15	TGTGCCAGCAGCTTGGGGCAGGGGGCCAAAAACATTCAGTACTTC	CASSLGQGAKNIQYF
NA	NA	TRBV12-3/TRBV12-4	TRBJ1-5	14	TGTGCCAGCAGTTTTCTTCTAATTAATCAGCCCCAGCATTTT	CASSFLLINQPQHF
few	NA	TRBV29-1	TRBJ2-5	12	TGCAGCGTTGAAGGTCCCCAGGGAACCCAGTACTTC	CSVEGPQGTQYF
many	NA	TRBV11-2	TRBJ2-7	14	TGTGCCAGCAGCCCACGGGCAGGCACCTACGAGCAGTACTTC	CASSPRAGTYEQYF
many	TRBD2	TRBV7-2	TRBJ2-1	15	TGTGCCAGCAGCTTATGGCGGGGGGGCCCAGGGGAGCAGTTCTTC	CASSLWRGGPGEQFF
NA	TRBD1	TRBV7-9	TRBJ1-1	14	TGTGCCAGCACCGGCGACAGGGGTGGACCTGAAGCTTTCTTT	CASTGDRGGPEAFF
once	NA	TRBV11-2	TRBJ2-3	16	TGTGCCAGCAGCTTAGTGGTGCAGGGTTGGACAGATACGCAGTATTTT	CASSLVVQGWTDTQYF
NA	NA	TRBV6-1	TRBJ1-5	14	TGTGCCAGCAGTCTCAAGGGGGGCAATCAGCCCCAGCATTTT	CASSLKGGNQPQHF
NA	NA	TRBV28	TRBJ1-6	14	TGTGCCAGCAGTGGGGGGACTGTATGGGATCCCCTCCACTTT	CASSGGTVWDPLHF
NA	TRBD1	TRBV19	TRBJ2-7	13	TGTGCCAGTAGCAGGGACAGCCCCTACGAGCAGTACTTC	CASSRDSPYEQYF
NA	NA	TRBV7-9	TRBJ2-2	16	TGTGCCAGCCTAGCTGTTAGATATGGGAACACCGGGGAGCTGTTTTTT	CASLAVRYGNTGELFF
few	NA	TRBV6-5	TRBJ1-2	17	TGTGCCAGCAGTTTCTACGGACAGTCTAGGAGAAACTATGGCTACACCTTC	CASSFYGQSRRNYGYTF
few	NA	TRBV20-1	TRBJ1-2	14	TGCAGTGCTAGACCGGGGACTCGTTATCGAGGCTACACCTTC	CSARPGTRYRGYTF
NA	NA	TRBV4-3	TRBJ1-6	15	TGCGCCAGCAGCCAAGATGGAGAGGAAAATTCACCCCTCCACTTT	CASSQDGEENSPLHF
NA	TRBD2	TRBV10-3	TRBJ2-7	18	TGTGCCATCAGTGCCGCGGCTAGCGGGGGGTTGAGCTCCTACGAGCAGTACTTC	CAISAAASGGLSSYEQYF
few	TRBD2	TRBV6-1	TRBJ2-1	16	TGTGCCAGCAGTCTCTTGTCTAGCGGGGTGGGTGGGGAGCAGTTCTTC	CASSLLSSGVGGEQFF
NA	NA	TRBV6-1	TRBJ1-6	13	TGTGCCAGCAGGATTTCCTATAATTCACCCCTCCACTTT	CASRISYNSPLHF
few	NA	TRBV20-1	TRBJ2-3	12	TGCAGTGCTGGTGGACCGAGCCATACGCAGTATTTT	CSAGGPSHTQYF
NA	NA	TRBV2	TRBJ1-2	13	TGTGCCAGCAGTGTTGACCCGGGGGTTGGCTACACCTTC	CASSVDPGVGYTF
few	TRBD2	TRBV7-3	TRBJ2-1	18	TGTGCCAGCAGCCCCCACCGGGAGGGGGAATGGACTTACAATGAGCAGTTCTTC	CASSPHREGEWTYNEQFF
few	TRBD1	TRBV10-3	TRBJ1-1	15	TGTGCCATCACTCGGGACAGGTGGATGAACACTGAAGCTTTCTTT	CAITRDRWMNTEAFF